The clone carrying this T cell receptor beta chain was seen a few times. Its specificity is not known. These data are taken from a study of T-cell memory formation after mild COVID-19. Study summary: The two donors had largely donor-specific TCR clusters.

5'RACE with constant-segment primers yielded barcoded, UMI-tagged TCR alpha and TCR beta cDNA libraries. From the 5' RACE reads, TCRdb called clonotypes with MiXCR, one entry per CDR3 protein. The sample carries a few hundred thousand distinct CDR3 sequences, about 20% recorded once. The CDR3 sequence is 15 residues long. Trimming removed 3 bases from V and 1 base from J, with 10 bases in between. Germline V CDR1 and CDR2: SGHTA, FQGNSA. Study-level points and caveats: Clones which contracted sat mainly in CM and EM if CD4+, and in EMRA if CD8+. Later expanders leaned CD4+, whereas day 15 to 85 contracting clones were balanced CD4/CD8.

Sequenced sample: PBMCs or a T cell subset sorted from them (not recorded which). The rearrangement uses TRBV7-2 and TRBJ1-5; D unclear. The sequence came from a man aged 18 to 30 who had mild COVID-19 (a few samples of this study predate the infection). Cell type and time point are not known. CDR3 DNA sequence: TGTGCCAGCAGCTTGTGGAAGGGCAGCAATCAGCCCCAGCATTTT. Protein: CASSLWKGSNQPQHF.